This T cell receptor beta chain was recovered during a study of identical twins. Study-wide results and limits: Weaker excess twin sharing was observed in beta out-of-frame sequences. Models underestimated how often monozygotic twins shared out-of-frame TCR alpha. Invariant MAIT and iNKT cells could partly confound zero-insertion analyses.

TCRdb redid the calling of the 5' RACE reads with MiXCR, one entry per CDR3 protein. The table records about 520,000 distinct CDR3 sequences, roughly a fifth of them present only once. This clonotype was counted only a few times. What it binds is unknown. Compared with germline, one end of the junction differs, possibly owing to a read error. The data were also submitted as part of a second study, on T cells expressing NK-cell markers.

This clonotype was obtained from a woman under 30 in good health. Specimen: CD4+ T cells sorted from blood.

The CDR3 nucleotides read TGTGCCAGCAGCTTGGAAGGGGGCGAGAGGTCCTACGAGCAGTACTTC. As protein: CASSLEGGERSYEQYF. The J gene is TRBJ2-7, the V gene TRBV5-1, with TRBD1 matching 7 bases. CDR1 SGHRS and CDR2 YFSETQ come from the germline V gene. The CDR3 consists of 16 residues. Full variable domain (remainder filled in from reference TRBV5-1 and TRBJ2-7): KAGVTQTPRYLIKTRGQQVTLSCSPISGHRSVSWYQQTPGQGLQFLFEYFSETQRNKGNFPGRFSGRQFSNSRSEMNVSTLELGDSALYLCASSLEGGERSYEQYFGPGTRLTVT.